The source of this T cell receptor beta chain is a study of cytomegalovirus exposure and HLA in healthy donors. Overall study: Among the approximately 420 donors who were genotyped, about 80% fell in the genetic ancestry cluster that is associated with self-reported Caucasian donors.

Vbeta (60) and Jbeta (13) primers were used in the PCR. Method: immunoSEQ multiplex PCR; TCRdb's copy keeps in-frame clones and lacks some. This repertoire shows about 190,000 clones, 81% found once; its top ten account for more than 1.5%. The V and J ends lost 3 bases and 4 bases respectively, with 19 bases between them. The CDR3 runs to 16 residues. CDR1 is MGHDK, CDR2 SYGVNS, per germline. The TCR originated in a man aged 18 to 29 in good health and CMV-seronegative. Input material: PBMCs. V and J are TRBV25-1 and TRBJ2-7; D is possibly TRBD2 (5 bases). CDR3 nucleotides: TGTGCCAGCAGTGATGGACGGCCTGGCGGGTTGTACGAGCAGTACTTC. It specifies CASSDGRPGGLYEQYF.